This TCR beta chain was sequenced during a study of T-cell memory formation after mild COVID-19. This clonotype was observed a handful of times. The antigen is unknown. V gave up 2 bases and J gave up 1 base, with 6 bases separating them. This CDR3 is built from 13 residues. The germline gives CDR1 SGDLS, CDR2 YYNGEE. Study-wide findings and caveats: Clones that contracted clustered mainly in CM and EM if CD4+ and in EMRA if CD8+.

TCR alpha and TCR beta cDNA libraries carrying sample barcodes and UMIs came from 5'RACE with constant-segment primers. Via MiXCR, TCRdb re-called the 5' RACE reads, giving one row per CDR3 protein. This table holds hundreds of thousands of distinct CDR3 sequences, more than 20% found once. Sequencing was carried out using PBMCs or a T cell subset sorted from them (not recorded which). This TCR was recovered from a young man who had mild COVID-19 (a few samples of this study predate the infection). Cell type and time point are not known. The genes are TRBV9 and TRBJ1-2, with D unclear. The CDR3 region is CASSVTYNYGYTF. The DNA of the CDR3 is TGTGCCAGCAGCGTGACCTATAACTATGGCTACACCTTC.